Each of the 13 T cell receptor beta chains below was sequenced from the same sample in a study of OX40 agonist ivuxolimab in advanced cancers. Sequencing was performed with immunoSEQ multiplex PCR; in TCRdb, only in-frame clones are kept and a portion is missing. The data hold fewer than 90,000 clones, with approximately 85% observed a single time. This specimen consisted of CD4+ or CD8+ T cells sorted from blood, obtained in a trial of the OX40 agonist ivuxolimab. All receptors come from an adult with an advanced solid tumor such as melanoma, head and neck, liver or kidney cancer.

This chain links TRBV2 with TRBJ2-7; D ambiguous. CDR3 length equals 10 residues. The germline CDR1 and CDR2 sequences are SNHLY and FYNNEI. V shed 6 bases and J shed 5 bases, with 5 bases lying between them. CDR3: CASRSDEQYF. The CDR3 DNA sequence: TGTGCCAGCAGATCCGACGAGCAGTACTTC. The complete variable domain, with remaining parts taken from reference TRBV2 and TRBJ2-7, reads EPEVTQTPSHQVTQMGQEVILRCVPISNHLYFYWYRQILGQKVEFLVSFYNNEISEKSEIFDDQFSVERPDGSNFTLKIRSTKLEDSAMYFCASRSDEQYFGPGTRLTVT.

The rearrangement uses TRBV6-1 and TRBJ2-7; D might be TRBD1 or TRBD2, each matching 5 bases. The length of the CDR3 is 14 residues. V was pared by 3 bases and J by 0 bases, with 9 bases between. Germline assignment: CDR1 MNHNS and CDR2 SASEGT. CDR3 coding DNA: TGTGCCAGCAGTGACGGGGCACTCTCCTACGAGCAGTACTTC. Residues: CASSDGALSYEQYF.

The J gene is TRBJ2-1, the V gene TRBV16, with 11 bases identical to TRBD2. Per the germline V gene, CDR1 is KGHSY and CDR2 is FQNENV. V lost 2 bases to trimming and J lost 3 bases; unmatched junction nucleotides: 15. CDR3 length: 20 amino acids. CDR3 protein: CASSQGSSGRAFSYYNEQFF. As DNA, the CDR3 is TGTGCCAGCAGCCAAGGGAGTAGCGGGAGGGCCTTTAGTTACTACAATGAGCAGTTCTTC.

This clone appeared a single time. The J gene is TRBJ2-7, the V gene TRBV9, with 7 bases that match TRBD1. The CDR3 has 15 amino acids. Germline trimming cut 4 bases from V and 2 bases from J; bases unmatched to any gene: 9. Germline CDR1 is SGDLS and CDR2 is YYNGEE. CDR3 nucleotide sequence: TGTGCCAGCAGCCCATACTCAGGACAGGCCTACGAGCAGTACTTC. Amino acid sequence: CASSPYSGQAYEQYF.

This chain connects TRBV9 to TRBJ1-5, with a weak D call TRBD1 (6 bases). V was cut by 3 bases and J by 2 bases, with 18 bases left in between. Germline V gene lookup returns CDR1 SGDLS and CDR2 YYNGEE. The CDR3 consists of 17 residues. CDR3 sequence reads: CASSATHRDVRNQPQHF. CDR3 DNA: TGTGCCAGCAGCGCCACTCACAGGGACGTACGCAATCAGCCCCAGCATTTT. Variable domain in full (rest from reference TRBV9 and TRBJ1-5): DSGVTQTPKHLITATGQRVTLRCSPRSGDLSVYWYQQSLDQGLQFLIQYYNGEERAKGNILERFSAQQFPDLHSELNLSSLELGDSALYFCASSATHRDVRNQPQHFGDGTRLSIL.

This chain links TRBV7-2 with TRBJ2-3; 8 bases line up with TRBD1. Per the germline V gene, CDR1 is SGHTA and CDR2 is FQGNSA. The CDR3 contains 16 residues. V lost 1 base to trimming and J lost 6 bases; unmatched junction nucleotides: 9. In DNA, the CDR3 is TGTGCCAGCAGCTTAGATCTGGCAGGGGGCCAGGATACGCAGTATTTT. This sequence encodes CASSLDLAGGQDTQYF.

The J gene is TRBJ1-5, the V gene TRBV10-3; tentatively, D is TRBD1 (5 bases). The CDR3 has 14 amino acids. The V and J ends lost 4 bases and 7 bases respectively, with 14 bases between them. Germline V lookup: CDR1 ENHRY, CDR2 SYGVKD. The CDR3 sequence is CAISAGHLNQPQHF. The CDR3 DNA is TGTGCCATCAGTGCCGGACACCTTAACCAGCCCCAGCATTTT.

V usage is TRBV19 and J usage is TRBJ2-7; D not certain. This CDR3 has 13 amino acids. Trimming shortened V by 8 bases and J by 6 bases, and 17 bases separated the two germline ends. Germline-derived CDR1 and CDR2 are LNHDA and SQIVND (reference sequence). The CDR3 coding sequence is TGTGCCAGTGGGTCTCCTAAGGCAATCGAGCAGTACTTC. Amino acids: CASGSPKAIEQYF.

V and J are TRBV4-3 and TRBJ2-7; possibly TRBD1 or TRBD2 for D (5 bases each). V was pared by 1 base and J by 4 bases, with 20 bases between. This CDR3 comprises 17 residues. Germline CDR1 reads LGHNA; CDR2 reads YSLEER. The chain's CDR3 is CASSQGVSGTSPYEQYF. DNA for the CDR3: TGCGCCAGCAGCCAAGGGGTGAGTGGGACGTCTCCTTACGAGCAGTACTTC.

This rearrangement joins TRBV7-6 to TRBJ1-2; possibly TRBD1 for D (6 bases). This CDR3 has 15 amino acids. The V gene's germline CDR1 is SGHVS and CDR2 FNYEAQ. Between the trimmed V and J ends, which lost 1 base and 4 bases, there was a span of 13 bases. The CDR3 loop reads CASSLGVGGSYGYTF. The CDR3 DNA reads as TGTGCCAGCAGCTTAGGAGTGGGGGGCTCCTATGGCTACACCTTC.

The CDR3, as DNA: TGTGCCAGCTCAAGCTCAGGGTCGGAACAGCCCCAGCATTTT. It encodes CASSSSGSEQPQHF. The chain links TRBV18 to TRBJ1-5, with D possibly matching TRBD1 (5 bases). CDR1 and CDR2 (germline): KGHSH, LQKENI. This CDR3 region has 14 residues. V was clipped by 5 bases and J by 7 bases, with 15 bases between them.

The genes are TRBV4-3 and TRBJ1-5; D is unresolved. The ends were cut back, 0 bases at V and 8 bases at J, with 8 bases in the middle. This CDR3 is built from 13 residues. Germline loops: CDR1 LGHNA, CDR2 YSLEER. This CDR3 is CASSQDNGKPQHF. Written as DNA, the CDR3 is TGCGCCAGCAGCCAAGATAACGGGAAGCCCCAGCATTTT.

This chain links TRBV5-1 with TRBJ1-2, with D tentatively TRBD1 (5 bases). The V end lost 7 bases, the J end lost 3 bases, and 13 bases lay between the germline ends. In germline, CDR1 is SGHRS, CDR2 YFSETQ. The CDR3 covers 13 residues. The CDR3 sequence: CASRWGADYGYTF. Here the CDR3 DNA reads TGCGCCAGCCGGTGGGGCGCGGACTATGGCTACACCTTC.